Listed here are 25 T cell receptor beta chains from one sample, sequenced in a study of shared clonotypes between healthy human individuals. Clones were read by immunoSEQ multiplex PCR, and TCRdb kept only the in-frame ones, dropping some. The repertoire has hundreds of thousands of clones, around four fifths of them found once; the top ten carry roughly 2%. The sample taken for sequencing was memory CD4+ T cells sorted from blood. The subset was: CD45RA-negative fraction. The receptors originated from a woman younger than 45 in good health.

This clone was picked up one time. Here the CDR3 DNA reads TGTGCCAGTAGTGCCCGCTCGGCAGGGGTGGGGGATGAGCAGTTCTTC. Translation: CASSARSAGVGDEQFF. The V and J genes are TRBV19 and TRBJ2-1, with D possibly TRBD1 on 6 matching bases. Germline lookup yields CDR1 LNHDA and CDR2 SQIVND (reference sequence). This CDR3 has 16 amino acids. V lost 5 bases and J lost 8, with 22 bases in between.

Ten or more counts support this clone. The CDR3 reads CATSGNYGYTF. The DNA of the CDR3 is TGTGCCACTTCGGGGAACTATGGCTACACCTTC. This chain links TRBV19 with TRBJ1-2; D gene unclear. The CDR3 runs 11 residues. CDR1 and CDR2 from the germline V gene are LNHDA and SQIVND (reference sequence). Deletions cut 10 bases from V and 2 bases from J, with 8 bases between.

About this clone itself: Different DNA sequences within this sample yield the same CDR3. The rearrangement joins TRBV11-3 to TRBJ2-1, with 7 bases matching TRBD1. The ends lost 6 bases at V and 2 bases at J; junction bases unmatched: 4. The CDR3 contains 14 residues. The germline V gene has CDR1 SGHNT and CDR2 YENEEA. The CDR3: CASSPGTAYNEQFF. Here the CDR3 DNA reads TGTGCCAGCAGTCCCGGGACAGCCTACAATGAGCAGTTCTTC.

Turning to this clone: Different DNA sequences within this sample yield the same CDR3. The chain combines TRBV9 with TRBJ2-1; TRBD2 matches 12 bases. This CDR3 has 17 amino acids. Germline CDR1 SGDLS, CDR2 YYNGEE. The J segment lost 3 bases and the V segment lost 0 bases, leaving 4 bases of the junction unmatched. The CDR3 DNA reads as TGTGCCAGCAGCGTAGAAGGACTAGCGGGGAACTACAATGAGCAGTTCTTC. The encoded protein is CASSVEGLAGNYNEQFF.

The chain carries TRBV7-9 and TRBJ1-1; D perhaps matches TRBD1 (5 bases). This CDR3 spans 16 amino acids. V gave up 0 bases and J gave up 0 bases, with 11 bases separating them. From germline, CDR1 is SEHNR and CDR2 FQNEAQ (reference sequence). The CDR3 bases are TGTGCCAGCAGCTTAGCTTACGACAGATTGAACACTGAAGCTTTCTTT. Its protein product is CASSLAYDRLNTEAFF.

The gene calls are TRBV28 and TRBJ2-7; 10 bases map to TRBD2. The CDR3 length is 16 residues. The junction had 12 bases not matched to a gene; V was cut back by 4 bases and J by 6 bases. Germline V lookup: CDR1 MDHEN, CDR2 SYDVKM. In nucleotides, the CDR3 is TGTGCCAGCAGTTCCCTCCCCGGGACTAGCGCCTTCGAGCAGTACTTC. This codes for CASSSLPGTSAFEQYF.

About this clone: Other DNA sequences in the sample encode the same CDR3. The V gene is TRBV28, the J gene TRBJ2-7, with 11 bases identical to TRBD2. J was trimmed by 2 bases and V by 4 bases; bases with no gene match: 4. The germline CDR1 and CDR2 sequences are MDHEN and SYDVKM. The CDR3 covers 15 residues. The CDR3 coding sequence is TGTGCCAGCAGTTCGATAGCGGGAGGGCCCTACGAGCAGTACTTC. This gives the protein CASSSIAGGPYEQYF.

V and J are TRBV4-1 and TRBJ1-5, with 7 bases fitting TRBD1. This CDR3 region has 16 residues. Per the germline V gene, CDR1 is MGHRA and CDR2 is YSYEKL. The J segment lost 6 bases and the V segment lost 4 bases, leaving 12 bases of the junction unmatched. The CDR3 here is CASSPQGGFLGQPQHF. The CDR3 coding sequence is TGCGCCAGCAGCCCCCAGGGGGGCTTTCTGGGTCAGCCCCAGCATTTT.

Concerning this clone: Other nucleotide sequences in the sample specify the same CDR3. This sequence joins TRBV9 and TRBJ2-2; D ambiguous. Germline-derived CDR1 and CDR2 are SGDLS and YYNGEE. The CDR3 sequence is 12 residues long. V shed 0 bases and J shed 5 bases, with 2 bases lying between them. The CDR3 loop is CASSVGTGELFF. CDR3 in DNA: TGTGCCAGCAGCGTAGGTACCGGGGAGCTGTTTTTT.

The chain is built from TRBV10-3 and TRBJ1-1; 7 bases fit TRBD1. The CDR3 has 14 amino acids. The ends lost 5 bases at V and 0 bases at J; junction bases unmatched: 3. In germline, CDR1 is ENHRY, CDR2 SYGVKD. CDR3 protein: CAISQGQMNTEAFF. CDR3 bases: TGTGCCATCAGTCAGGGACAGATGAACACTGAAGCTTTCTTT.

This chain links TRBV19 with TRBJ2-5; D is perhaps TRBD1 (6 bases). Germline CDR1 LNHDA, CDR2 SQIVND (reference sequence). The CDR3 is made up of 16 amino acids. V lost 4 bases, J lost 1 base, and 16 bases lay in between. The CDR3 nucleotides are TGTGCCAGTAGTACCCTGACAGGATCCGTCCAAGAGACCCAGTACTTC. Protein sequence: CASSTLTGSVQETQYF.

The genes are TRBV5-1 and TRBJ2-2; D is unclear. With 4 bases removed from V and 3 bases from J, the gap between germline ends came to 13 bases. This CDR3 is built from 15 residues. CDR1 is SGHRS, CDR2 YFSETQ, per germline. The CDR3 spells CASSGSDLDTGELFF. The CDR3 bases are TGCGCCAGCAGCGGATCGGACCTGGACACCGGGGAGCTGTTTTTT.

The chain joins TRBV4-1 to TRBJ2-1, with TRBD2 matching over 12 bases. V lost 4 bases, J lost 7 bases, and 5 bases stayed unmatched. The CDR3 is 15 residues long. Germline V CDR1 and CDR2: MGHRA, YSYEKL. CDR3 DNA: TGCGCCAGCAGCCTTGGACTAGCGGGACCTAATGAGCAGTTCTTC. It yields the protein CASSLGLAGPNEQFF.

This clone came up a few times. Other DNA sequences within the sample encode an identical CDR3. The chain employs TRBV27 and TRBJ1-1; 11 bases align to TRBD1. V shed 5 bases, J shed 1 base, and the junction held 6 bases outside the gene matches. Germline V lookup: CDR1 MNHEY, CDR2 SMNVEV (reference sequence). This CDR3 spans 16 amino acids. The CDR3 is CASSLGQGARNTEAFF. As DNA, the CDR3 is TGTGCCAGCAGTCTAGGACAGGGGGCGCGGAACACTGAAGCTTTCTTT.

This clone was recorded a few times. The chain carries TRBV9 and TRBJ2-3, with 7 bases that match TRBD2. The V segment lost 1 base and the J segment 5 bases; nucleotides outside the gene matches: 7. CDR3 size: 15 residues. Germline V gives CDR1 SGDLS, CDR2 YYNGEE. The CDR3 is CASSVLAARGDTQYF. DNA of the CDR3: TGTGCCAGCAGCGTACTAGCGGCCCGGGGAGATACGCAGTATTTT.

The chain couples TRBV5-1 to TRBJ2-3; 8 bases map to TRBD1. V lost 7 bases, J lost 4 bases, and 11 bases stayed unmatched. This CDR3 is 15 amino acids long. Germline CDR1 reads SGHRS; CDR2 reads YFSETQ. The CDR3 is CASSLAGGSADTQYF. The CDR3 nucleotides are TGCGCCAGCTCCCTAGCAGGGGGCAGCGCAGATACGCAGTATTTT.

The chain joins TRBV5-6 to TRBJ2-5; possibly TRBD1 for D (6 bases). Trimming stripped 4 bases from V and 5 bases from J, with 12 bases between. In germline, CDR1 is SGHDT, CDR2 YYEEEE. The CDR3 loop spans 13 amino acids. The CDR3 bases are TGTGCCAGCAGCCCGATGGGGGCCGAGACCCAGTACTTC. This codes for CASSPMGAETQYF.

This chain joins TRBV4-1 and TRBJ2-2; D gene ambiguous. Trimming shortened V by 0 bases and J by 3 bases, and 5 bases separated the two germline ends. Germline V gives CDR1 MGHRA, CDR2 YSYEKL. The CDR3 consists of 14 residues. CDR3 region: CASSQERYTGELFF. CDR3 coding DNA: TGCGCCAGCAGCCAAGAACGGTACACCGGGGAGCTGTTTTTT.

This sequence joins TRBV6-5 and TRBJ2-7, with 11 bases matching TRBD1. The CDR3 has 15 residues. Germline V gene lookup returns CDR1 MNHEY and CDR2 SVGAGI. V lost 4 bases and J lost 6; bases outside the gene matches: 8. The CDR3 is CASSLGGTGGSEQYF. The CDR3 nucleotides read TGTGCCAGCAGTTTGGGGGGGACAGGGGGAAGCGAGCAGTACTTC.

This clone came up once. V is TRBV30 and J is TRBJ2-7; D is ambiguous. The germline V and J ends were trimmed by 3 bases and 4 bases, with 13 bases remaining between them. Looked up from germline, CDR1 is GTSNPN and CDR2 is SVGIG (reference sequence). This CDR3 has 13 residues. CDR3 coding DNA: TGTGCCTGGAGGCGCGGTAGCAGTTACGAGCAGTACTTC. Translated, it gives CAWRRGSSYEQYF.

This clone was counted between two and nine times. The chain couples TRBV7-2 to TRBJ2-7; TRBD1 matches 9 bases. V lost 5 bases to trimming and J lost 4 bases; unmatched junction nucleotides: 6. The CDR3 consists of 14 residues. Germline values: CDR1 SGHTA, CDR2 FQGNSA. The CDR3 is CASSRQGGDYEQYF. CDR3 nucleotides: TGTGCCAGCAGCCGACAGGGGGGGGATTACGAGCAGTACTTC.

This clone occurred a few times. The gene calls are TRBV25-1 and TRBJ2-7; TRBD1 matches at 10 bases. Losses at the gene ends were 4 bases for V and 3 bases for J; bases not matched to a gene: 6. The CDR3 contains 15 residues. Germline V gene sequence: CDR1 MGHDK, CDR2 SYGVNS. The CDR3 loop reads CASSGRQGAIYEQYF. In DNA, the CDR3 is TGTGCCAGCAGTGGACGACAGGGGGCTATCTACGAGCAGTACTTC.

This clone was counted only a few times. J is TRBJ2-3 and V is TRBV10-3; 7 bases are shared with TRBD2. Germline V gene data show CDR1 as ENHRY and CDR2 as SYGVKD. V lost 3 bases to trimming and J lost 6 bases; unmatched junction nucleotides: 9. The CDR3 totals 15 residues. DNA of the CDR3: TGTGCCATCAGTGACGGGGGAGGGCCACGGGATACGCAGTATTTT. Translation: CAISDGGGPRDTQYF.

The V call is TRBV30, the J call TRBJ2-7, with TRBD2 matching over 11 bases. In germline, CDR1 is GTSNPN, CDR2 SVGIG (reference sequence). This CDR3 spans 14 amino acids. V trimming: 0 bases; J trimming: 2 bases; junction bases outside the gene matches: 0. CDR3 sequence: CAWSVLAGAYEQYF. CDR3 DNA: TGTGCCTGGAGTGTACTAGCGGGAGCCTACGAGCAGTACTTC.

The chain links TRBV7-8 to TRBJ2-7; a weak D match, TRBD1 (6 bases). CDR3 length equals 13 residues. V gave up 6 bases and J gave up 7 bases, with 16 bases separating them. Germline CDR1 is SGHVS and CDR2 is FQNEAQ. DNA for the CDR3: TGTGCCAGCAGTCCCAACAGGGATGCGGAGCAGTACTTC. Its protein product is CASSPNRDAEQYF.